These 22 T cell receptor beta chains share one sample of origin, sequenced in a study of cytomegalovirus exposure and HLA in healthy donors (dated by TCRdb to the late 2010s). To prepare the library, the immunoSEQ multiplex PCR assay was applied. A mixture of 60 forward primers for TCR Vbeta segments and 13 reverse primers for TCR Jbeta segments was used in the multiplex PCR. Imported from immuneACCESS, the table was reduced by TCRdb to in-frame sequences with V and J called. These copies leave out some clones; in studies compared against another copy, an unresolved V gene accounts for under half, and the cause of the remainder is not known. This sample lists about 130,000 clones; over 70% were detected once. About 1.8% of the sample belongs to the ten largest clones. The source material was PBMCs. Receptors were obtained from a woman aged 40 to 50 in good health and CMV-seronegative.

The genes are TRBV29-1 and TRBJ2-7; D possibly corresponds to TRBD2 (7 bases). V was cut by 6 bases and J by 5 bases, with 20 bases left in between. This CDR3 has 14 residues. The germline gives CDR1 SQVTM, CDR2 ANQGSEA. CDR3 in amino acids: CSVGEGGAIHEQYF. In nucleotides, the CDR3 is TGCAGCGTGGGAGAGGGGGGGGCAATCCACGAGCAGTACTTC.

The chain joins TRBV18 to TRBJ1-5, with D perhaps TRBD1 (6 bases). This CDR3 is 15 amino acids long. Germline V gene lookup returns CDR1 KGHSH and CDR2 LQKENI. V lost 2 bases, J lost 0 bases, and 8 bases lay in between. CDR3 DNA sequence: TGTGCCAGCTCACCAAGGACAGATAGCAATCAGCCCCAGCATTTT. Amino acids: CASSPRTDSNQPQHF.

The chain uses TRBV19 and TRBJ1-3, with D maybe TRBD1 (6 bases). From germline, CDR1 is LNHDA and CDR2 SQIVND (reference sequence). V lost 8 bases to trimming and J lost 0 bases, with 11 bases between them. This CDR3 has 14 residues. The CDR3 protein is CASGMTGSGNTIYF. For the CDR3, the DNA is TGTGCCAGTGGCATGACAGGCTCTGGAAACACCATATATTTT.

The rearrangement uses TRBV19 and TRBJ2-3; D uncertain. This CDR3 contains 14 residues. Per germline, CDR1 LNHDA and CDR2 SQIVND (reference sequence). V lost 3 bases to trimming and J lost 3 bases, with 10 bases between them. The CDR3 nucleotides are TGTGCCAGTAGTATTGGTCCAGATACAGATACGCAGTATTTT. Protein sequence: CASSIGPDTDTQYF.

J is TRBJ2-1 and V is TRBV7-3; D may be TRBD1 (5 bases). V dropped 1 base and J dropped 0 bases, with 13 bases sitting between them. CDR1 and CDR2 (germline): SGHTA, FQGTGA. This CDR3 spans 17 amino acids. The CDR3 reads CASSLMDTFSSYNEQFF. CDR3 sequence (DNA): TGTGCCAGCAGCTTAATGGACACCTTTAGCTCCTACAATGAGCAGTTCTTC.

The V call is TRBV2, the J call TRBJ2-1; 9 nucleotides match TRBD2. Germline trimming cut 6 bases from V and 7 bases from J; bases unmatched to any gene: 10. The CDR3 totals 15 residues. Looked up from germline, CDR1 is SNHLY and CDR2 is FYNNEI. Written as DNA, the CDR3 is TGTGCCAGCAGGAGGGGCGGGGGGGGGTTTAATGAGCAGTTCTTC. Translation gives CASRRGGGGFNEQFF.

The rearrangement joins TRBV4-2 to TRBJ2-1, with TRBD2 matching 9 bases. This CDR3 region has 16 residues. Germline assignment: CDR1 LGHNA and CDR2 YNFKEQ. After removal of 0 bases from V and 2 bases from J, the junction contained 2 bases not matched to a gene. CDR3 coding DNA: TGTGCCAGCAGCCAAGATTCTAGCGGGGCCTACAATGAGCAGTTCTTC. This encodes CASSQDSSGAYNEQFF.

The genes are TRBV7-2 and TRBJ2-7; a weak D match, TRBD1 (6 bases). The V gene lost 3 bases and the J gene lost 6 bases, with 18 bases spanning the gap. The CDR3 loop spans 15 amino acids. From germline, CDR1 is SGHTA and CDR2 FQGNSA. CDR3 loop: CASSFFTGNPFEQYF. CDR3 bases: TGTGCCAGCAGCTTCTTTACAGGGAACCCCTTCGAGCAGTACTTC.

The CDR3 bases are TGTGCCATCGCCTTCGGGGTTGACACCGGGGAGCTGTTTTTT. Translating it yields CAIAFGVDTGELFF. The chain is built from TRBV10-3 and TRBJ2-2, with a possible D match to TRBD2 (5 bases). The CDR3 spans 14 residues. V gave up 8 bases and J gave up 3 bases, with 13 bases separating them. CDR1 and CDR2 (germline): ENHRY, SYGVKD.

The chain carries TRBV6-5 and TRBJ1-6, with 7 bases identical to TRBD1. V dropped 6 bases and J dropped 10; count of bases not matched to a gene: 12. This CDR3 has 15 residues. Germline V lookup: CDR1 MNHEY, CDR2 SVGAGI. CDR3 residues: CASRPRTGLYSPLHF. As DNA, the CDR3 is TGTGCCAGCAGGCCCCGGACAGGTCTGTACTCACCCCTCCACTTT.

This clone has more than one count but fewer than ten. In DNA form, the CDR3 reads TGTGCCAGCAGCCCCCGAGGGGGATTAGGGAATGAGCAGTTCTTC. This sequence encodes CASSPRGGLGNEQFF. V and J are TRBV7-8 and TRBJ2-1; D is possibly TRBD1 (6 bases). In germline, CDR1 is SGHVS, CDR2 FQNEAQ. Trimming pared 5 bases from V and 7 bases from J, leaving 18 bases between. The CDR3 is made up of 15 amino acids. The full variable domain, rest sourced from reference TRBV7-8 and TRBJ2-1, is GAGVSQSPRYKVAKRGQDVALRCDPISGHVSLFWYQQALGQGPEFLTYFQNEAQLDKSGLPSDRFFAERPEGSVSTLKIQRTQQEDSAVYLCASSPRGGLGNEQFFGPGTRLTVL.

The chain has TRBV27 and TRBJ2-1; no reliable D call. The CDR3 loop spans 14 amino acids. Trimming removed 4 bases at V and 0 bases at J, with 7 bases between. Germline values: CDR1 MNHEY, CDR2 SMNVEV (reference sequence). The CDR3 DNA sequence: TGTGCCAGCAGTTCCTACAGCTCCTACAATGAGCAGTTCTTC. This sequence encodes CASSSYSSYNEQFF.

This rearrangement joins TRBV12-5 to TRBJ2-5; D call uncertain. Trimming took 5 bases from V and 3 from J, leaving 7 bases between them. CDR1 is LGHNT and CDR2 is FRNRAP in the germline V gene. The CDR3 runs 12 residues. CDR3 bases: TGTGCTAGTGGTCCGAGCGAAGAGACCCAGTACTTC. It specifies CASGPSEETQYF.

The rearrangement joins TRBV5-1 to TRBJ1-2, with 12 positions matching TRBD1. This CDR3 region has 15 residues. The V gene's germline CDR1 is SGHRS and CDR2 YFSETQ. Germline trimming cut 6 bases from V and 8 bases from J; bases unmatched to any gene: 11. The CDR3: CASTSGTGGAWGYTF. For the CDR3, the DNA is TGCGCCAGCACCTCCGGGACAGGGGGCGCTTGGGGCTACACCTTC.

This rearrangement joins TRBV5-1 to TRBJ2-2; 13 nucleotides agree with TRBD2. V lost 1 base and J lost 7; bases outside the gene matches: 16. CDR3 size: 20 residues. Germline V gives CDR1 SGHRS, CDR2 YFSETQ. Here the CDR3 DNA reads TGCGCCAGCAGCTTGTCGACCACCAGACTAGCGGGAGGCCGGAGCGGGGAGCTGTTTTTT. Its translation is CASSLSTTRLAGGRSGELFF.

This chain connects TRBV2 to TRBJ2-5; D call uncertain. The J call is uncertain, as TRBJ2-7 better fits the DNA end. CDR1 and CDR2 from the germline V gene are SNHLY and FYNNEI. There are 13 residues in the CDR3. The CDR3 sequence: CASSVEQTYEQYF. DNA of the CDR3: TGTGCCAGCAGTGTCGAACAGACCTACGAGCAGTACTTC.

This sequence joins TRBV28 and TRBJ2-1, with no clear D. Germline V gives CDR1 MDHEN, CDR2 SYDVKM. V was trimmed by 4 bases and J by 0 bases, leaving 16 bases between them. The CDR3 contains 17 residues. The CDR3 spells CASSSSVGTSSYNEQFF. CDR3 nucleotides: TGTGCCAGCAGTTCGAGTGTGGGCACCAGCTCCTACAATGAGCAGTTCTTC.

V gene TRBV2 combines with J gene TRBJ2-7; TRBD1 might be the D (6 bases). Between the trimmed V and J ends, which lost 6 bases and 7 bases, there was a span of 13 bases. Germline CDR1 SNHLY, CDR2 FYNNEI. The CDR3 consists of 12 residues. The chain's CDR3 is CASSQDSREQYF. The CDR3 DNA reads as TGTGCCAGCAGCCAGGACAGCCGTGAGCAGTACTTC.

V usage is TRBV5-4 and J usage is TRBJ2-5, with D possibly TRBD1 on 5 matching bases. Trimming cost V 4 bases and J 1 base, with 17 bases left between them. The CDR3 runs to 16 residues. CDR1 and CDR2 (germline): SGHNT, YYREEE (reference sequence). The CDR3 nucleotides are TGTGCCAGCAGCAACGGCAGGGAACGAATCCAAGAGACCCAGTACTTC. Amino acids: CASSNGRERIQETQYF.

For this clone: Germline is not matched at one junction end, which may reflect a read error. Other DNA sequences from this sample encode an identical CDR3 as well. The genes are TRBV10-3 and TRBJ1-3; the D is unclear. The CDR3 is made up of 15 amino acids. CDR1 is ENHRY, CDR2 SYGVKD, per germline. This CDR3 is CAISAGNPSGNTIYF. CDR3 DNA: TGCGCCATCTCGGCCGGGAACCCCTCTGGAAACACCATATATTTT.

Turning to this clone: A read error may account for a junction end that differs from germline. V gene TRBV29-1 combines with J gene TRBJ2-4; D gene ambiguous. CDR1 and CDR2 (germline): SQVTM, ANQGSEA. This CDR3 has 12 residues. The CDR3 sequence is CSVEVSANSQYF. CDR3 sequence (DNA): TGCAGCGTTGAAGTGTCAGCAAACAGTCAGTACTTC.

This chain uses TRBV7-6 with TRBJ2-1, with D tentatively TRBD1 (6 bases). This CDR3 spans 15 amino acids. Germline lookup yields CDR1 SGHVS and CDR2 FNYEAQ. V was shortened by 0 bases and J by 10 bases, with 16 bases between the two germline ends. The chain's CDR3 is CASSLAPTGNLEQFF. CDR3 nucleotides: TGTGCCAGCAGCTTAGCCCCGACAGGAAATCTCGAGCAGTTCTTC.